One and the same sample provided the 28 T cell receptor beta chains below, sequenced in a study of beta chain features in type 1 diabetes. Notes on the study in general: Shorter TCRB CDR3s, moderately but significantly so, marked every one of the four CD4+ subsets in Type 1 diabetes patients.

These TCRs are of unknown antigen specificity. Isolated RNA was reverse transcribed in full, so expressed TCRB transcripts were sequenced. Produced via immunoSEQ multiplex PCR; TCRdb's table is partial and in-frame only. The sample shows a few hundred thousand clones, about 13% of them seen only once. Sequenced sample: naive CD4+ T cells from blood. The receptors stem from a woman aged 18-30 years with type 1 diabetes.

The table lists this clone with a few counts. The chain has TRBV9 and TRBJ2-2, with D possibly matching TRBD1 (6 bases). Germline lookup yields CDR1 SGDLS and CDR2 YYNGEE. Trimming took 2 bases from V and 7 from J, leaving 15 bases between them. This CDR3 contains 15 residues. This CDR3 reads CASSVRTARGGELFF. CDR3 nucleotides: TGTGCCAGCAGCGTCCGGACAGCCAGGGGCGGGGAGCTGTTTTTT.

This clone occurred many times. The J gene is TRBJ2-1, the V gene TRBV29-1; 8 nucleotides match TRBD1. Germline trimming cut 4 bases from V and 4 bases from J; bases unmatched to any gene: 6. Germline lookup yields CDR1 SQVTM and CDR2 ANQGSEA. The CDR3 covers 14 residues. The CDR3 coding sequence is TGCAGCGTTGTCCCAGGACAGGGTTACAATGAGCAGTTCTTC. Its protein is CSVVPGQGYNEQFF.

J is TRBJ1-2 and V is TRBV28; D is unresolved. CDR1 and CDR2 from the germline V gene are MDHEN and SYDVKM. This CDR3 contains 12 residues. Trimming shortened V by 1 base and J by 10 bases, and 10 bases separated the two germline ends. The CDR3 here is CASSLSGFYYTF. In DNA form, the CDR3 reads TGTGCCAGCAGTTTATCCGGGTTTTACTACACCTTC.

This chain connects TRBV15 to TRBJ1-5, with D unclear. Germline values: CDR1 LNHNV, CDR2 YYDKDF (reference sequence). This CDR3 spans 14 amino acids. V was shortened by 0 bases and J by 5 bases, with 8 bases between the two germline ends. This chain's CDR3 is CATSRDKSYQPQHF. The DNA of the CDR3 is TGTGCCACCAGCAGAGATAAGAGCTATCAGCCCCAGCATTTT.

The chain has TRBV2 and TRBJ1-5; 8 nucleotides agree with TRBD1. V shed 4 bases, J shed 6 bases, and the junction held 8 bases outside the gene matches. CDR1 and CDR2 from the germline V gene are SNHLY and FYNNEI. This CDR3 contains 15 residues. This chain's CDR3 is CASSALGQGSQPQHF. CDR3 nucleotide sequence: TGTGCCAGCAGTGCCCTCGGACAGGGTAGTCAGCCCCAGCATTTT. The full variable domain, its missing parts supplied by reference TRBV2 and TRBJ1-5, is EPEVTQTPSHQVTQMGQEVILRCVPISNHLYFYWYRQILGQKVEFLVSFYNNEISEKSEIFDDQFSVERPDGSNFTLKIRSTKLEDSAMYFCASSALGQGSQPQHFGDGTRLSIL.

The gene calls are TRBV7-3 and TRBJ2-7; possible D gene TRBD2, 7 bases. Germline V CDR1 and CDR2: SGHTA, FQGTGA. V gave up 5 bases and J gave up 2 bases, with 19 bases separating them. The CDR3 covers 16 residues. CDR3 sequence reads: CASSPGGAAGAYEQYF. Here the CDR3 DNA reads TGTGCCAGCAGCCCGGGGGGCGCAGCGGGCGCCTACGAGCAGTACTTC.

This clone came up a few times. This chain uses TRBV9 with TRBJ2-2, with 12 positions matching TRBD2. Germline lookup yields CDR1 SGDLS and CDR2 YYNGEE. The CDR3 covers 16 residues. V lost 0 bases, J lost 8 bases, and 5 bases stayed unmatched. DNA for the CDR3: TGTGCCAGCAGCGTAGGACTAGCGGGAGAGGCGGGGGAGCTGTTTTTT. It encodes CASSVGLAGEAGELFF.

This clone was observed a handful of times. The chain uses TRBV30 and TRBJ2-5; TRBD2 agrees at 13 bases. V shed 0 bases and J 5 bases; nucleotides not matched to a gene: 9. The CDR3 is 17 amino acids. Germline CDR1 GTSNPN, CDR2 SVGIG (reference sequence). The CDR3 here is CAWSVRRTSGSTETQYF. CDR3 nucleotide sequence: TGTGCCTGGAGTGTACGTAGGACTAGCGGGAGTACGGAGACCCAGTACTTC.

This chain links TRBV30 with TRBJ1-5, with 7 bases identical to TRBD1. Germline V gene sequence: CDR1 GTSNPN, CDR2 SVGIG (reference sequence). The trim removed 6 bases at V and 0 bases at J, leaving 8 bases unmatched. This CDR3 is built from 15 residues. The CDR3 bases are TGTGCCTGCACAGGGGCCGGATATAGCAATCAGCCCCAGCATTTT. Its protein is CACTGAGYSNQPQHF.

The gene calls are TRBV6-5 and TRBJ1-2; D is unresolved. V shed 6 bases and J shed 8 bases, with 16 bases lying between them. The CDR3 spans 13 residues. Germline CDR1 MNHEY, CDR2 SVGAGI. The CDR3 region is CASRPSNSLGYTF. CDR3 DNA: TGTGCCAGCAGGCCGTCCAACTCGCTAGGCTACACCTTC.

This clone was found a few times. This chain uses TRBV7-9 with TRBJ2-1, with 8 bases lining up with TRBD2. Germline V gene lookup returns CDR1 SEHNR and CDR2 FQNEAQ (reference sequence). CDR3 length equals 17 residues. The V segment lost 1 base and the J segment 4 bases; nucleotides outside the gene matches: 9. The CDR3 loop is CASSLGFGLALYNEQFF. CDR3 nucleotides: TGTGCCAGCAGCTTAGGGTTTGGACTAGCATTATACAATGAGCAGTTCTTC. Filled out from reference TRBV7-9 and TRBJ2-1, the complete variable domain reads DTGVSQNPRHKITKRGQNVTFRCDPISEHNRLYWYRQTLGQGPEFLTYFQNEAQLEKSRLLSDRFSAERPKGSFSTLEIQRTEQGDSAMYLCASSLGFGLALYNEQFFGPGTRLTVL.

This chain connects TRBV7-3 to TRBJ2-6; TRBD1 matches at 7 bases. With V trimmed by 5 bases and J by 0 bases, 7 bases remained unmatched. Germline assignment: CDR1 SGHTA and CDR2 FQGTGA. The CDR3 is made up of 17 amino acids. The chain's CDR3 is CASSPDGTDSGANVLTF. In DNA form, the CDR3 reads TGTGCCAGCAGCCCAGACGGGACAGACTCTGGGGCCAACGTCCTGACTTTC.

This chain connects TRBV9 to TRBJ1-5; 7 bases match TRBD1. CDR3 length equals 21 residues. In germline, CDR1 is SGDLS, CDR2 YYNGEE. Germline trimming cut 1 base from V and 2 bases from J; bases unmatched to any gene: 21. CDR3 residues: CASSVNPRGQLKRDGNQPQHF. CDR3 sequence (DNA): TGTGCCAGCAGCGTAAATCCGCGGGGACAGCTAAAAAGGGATGGCAATCAGCCCCAGCATTTT.

This rearrangement joins TRBV29-1 to TRBJ2-7; 11 bases line up with TRBD1. V lost 5 bases, J lost 7 bases, and 7 bases stayed unmatched. The CDR3 has 13 amino acids. Germline CDR1 reads SQVTM; CDR2 reads ANQGSEA. CDR3 loop: CSVPGTGGWEQYF. The CDR3 bases are TGCAGCGTTCCCGGGACAGGGGGGTGGGAGCAGTACTTC.

The V call is TRBV2, the J call TRBJ1-1, with 7 bases lining up with TRBD1. CDR1 is SNHLY and CDR2 is FYNNEI in the germline V gene. The trim removed 5 bases at V and 0 bases at J, leaving 3 bases unmatched. The CDR3 runs 14 residues. The CDR3 spells CASSSQGLNTEAFF. CDR3 DNA sequence: TGTGCCAGCAGTTCACAGGGGTTGAACACTGAAGCTTTCTTT.

This chain connects TRBV29-1 to TRBJ2-5, with 7 bases matching TRBD2. The CDR3 has 13 residues. V lost 7 bases, J lost 0 bases, and 5 bases stayed unmatched. Germline CDR1 SQVTM, CDR2 ANQGSEA. CDR3 in DNA: TGCAGCGCGGCTAGCGGAAACCAAGAGACCCAGTACTTC. Protein sequence: CSAASGNQETQYF.

The chain combines TRBV5-1 with TRBJ2-4; 8 positions agree with TRBD2. Germline CDR1 reads SGHRS; CDR2 reads YFSETQ. CDR3 size: 16 residues. V shed 4 bases and J 0 bases; nucleotides not matched to a gene: 6. The CDR3 protein is CASSPGGGLAKNIQYF. The CDR3 DNA reads as TGCGCCAGCAGCCCCGGGGGGGGACTAGCCAAAAACATTCAGTACTTC.

Worth noting for this clone: Other DNA sequences in the same sample also yield this CDR3. The CDR3 protein is CASSPSGEQYF. CDR3 sequence (DNA): TGTGCCAGCTCACCATCAGGTGAGCAGTACTTC. The V call is TRBV18, the J call TRBJ2-7; D is ambiguous. Germline V CDR1 and CDR2: KGHSH, LQKENI. CDR3 size: 11 residues. V lost 2 bases to trimming and J lost 7 bases, with 6 bases between them.

The table lists this clone with a few counts. The chain combines TRBV18 with TRBJ1-1; TRBD1 agrees at 8 bases. The CDR3 has 14 residues. The junction had 8 bases not matched to a gene; V was cut back by 5 bases and J by 6 bases. In germline, CDR1 is KGHSH, CDR2 LQKENI. The CDR3 is CASSTTGTGAEAFF. CDR3 nucleotide sequence: TGTGCCAGCTCAACGACCGGGACAGGAGCTGAAGCTTTCTTT. Full variable domain (outside the CDR3, taken from reference TRBV18 and TRBJ1-1): NAGVMQNPRHLVRRRGQEARLRCSPMKGHSHVYWYRQLPEEGLKFMVYLQKENIIDESGMPKERFSAEFPKEGPSILRIQQVVRGDSAAYFCASSTTGTGAEAFFGQGTRLTVV.

The chain is built from TRBV28 and TRBJ2-5; 15 bases align to TRBD2. The DNA end lines up better with TRBJ2-7; the J call may be wrong. The CDR3 is 19 amino acids. Germline V CDR1 and CDR2: MDHEN, SYDVKM. In DNA, the CDR3 is TGTGCCAGCAGTGCTCCGGGACTAGCGGGAGGAGGTAGGCTAGGCGAGCAGTACTTC. This codes for CASSAPGLAGGGRLGEQYF.

V gene TRBV7-2 combines with J gene TRBJ2-1; D might be TRBD1 (6 bases). The V gene's germline CDR1 is SGHTA and CDR2 FQGNSA. V was clipped by 1 base and J by 7 bases, with 20 bases between them. This CDR3 region has 17 residues. CDR3 protein: CASSLVGAAGVGNEQFF. In DNA form, the CDR3 reads TGTGCCAGCAGCTTAGTTGGTGCCGCAGGGGTGGGAAATGAGCAGTTCTTC. Supplemented by reference TRBV7-2 and TRBJ2-1, the full variable domain reads GAGVSQSPSNKVTEKGKDVELRCDPISGHTALYWYRQSLGQGLEFLIYFQGNSAPDKSGLPSDRFSAERTGGSVSTLTIQRTQQEDSAVYLCASSLVGAAGVGNEQFFGPGTRLTVL.

The V gene is TRBV29-1, the J gene TRBJ2-1, with no clear D. CDR3 size: 14 residues. Germline V gene sequence: CDR1 SQVTM, CDR2 ANQGSEA. The germline V and J ends were trimmed by 2 bases and 7 bases, with 15 bases remaining between them. The CDR3 sequence is CSVEPLLNVNEQFF. CDR3 DNA: TGCAGCGTTGAACCGCTACTAAACGTGAATGAGCAGTTCTTC.

The chain has TRBV28 and TRBJ2-5, with D possibly being TRBD1 (6 bases). This CDR3 is 11 amino acids long. V lost 5 bases and J lost 13, with 14 bases in between. Germline V CDR1 and CDR2: MDHEN, SYDVKM. The CDR3 sequence: CASSKTGGRYF. For the CDR3, the DNA is TGTGCCAGCAGTAAGACAGGAGGACGGTACTTC.

Only a few counts were recorded for this clone. The chain combines TRBV7-7 with TRBJ2-5; TRBD1 is a possible D gene (5 bases). The CDR3 totals 12 residues. Germline CDR1 reads SSHAT; CDR2 reads FNYEAQ (reference sequence). The V end lost 1 base, the J end lost 7 bases, and 7 bases lay between the germline ends. The CDR3 coding sequence is TGTGCCAGCAGCTTAGAAAGGGGGACCCAGTACTTC. It specifies CASSLERGTQYF.

The V and J genes are TRBV29-1 and TRBJ2-7, with D tentatively TRBD2 (5 bases). There are 15 residues in the CDR3. Germline V gene sequence: CDR1 SQVTM, CDR2 ANQGSEA. The CDR3 loop reads CNPGCLGEQPYEQYF. The CDR3 coding sequence is TGCAACCCGGGGTGCTTGGGCGAGCAACCCTACGAGCAGTACTTC.

V gene TRBV12-5 combines with J gene TRBJ1-1; a weak D match, TRBD1 (5 bases). V dropped 7 bases and J dropped 0 bases, with 12 bases sitting between them. CDR3 length: 14 amino acids. Germline CDR1 and CDR2: LGHNT and FRNRAP. CDR3 sequence reads: CASAVRGMNTEAFF. DNA of the CDR3: TGTGCTAGTGCGGTCCGGGGGATGAACACTGAAGCTTTCTTT.

This clone was recorded a few times. The chain combines TRBV28 with TRBJ1-2; a weak D match, TRBD1 (5 bases). Germline V CDR1 and CDR2: MDHEN, SYDVKM. The CDR3 runs 14 residues. Trimming took 7 bases from V and 4 from J, leaving 16 bases between them. This CDR3 is CASTQGQGRYGYTF. The CDR3 region has the DNA TGTGCCAGCACTCAGGGTCAGGGCCGCTATGGCTACACCTTC.

The chain is built from TRBV5-4 and TRBJ1-4; D gene uncertain. Trimming left V 4 bases short and J 7 bases short, with 14 bases between. This CDR3 spans 14 amino acids. Germline values: CDR1 SGHNT, CDR2 YYREEE (reference sequence). The CDR3 is CASSRNIEGEKLFF. CDR3 nucleotides: TGTGCCAGCAGCCGGAATATTGAGGGTGAAAAACTGTTTTTT.